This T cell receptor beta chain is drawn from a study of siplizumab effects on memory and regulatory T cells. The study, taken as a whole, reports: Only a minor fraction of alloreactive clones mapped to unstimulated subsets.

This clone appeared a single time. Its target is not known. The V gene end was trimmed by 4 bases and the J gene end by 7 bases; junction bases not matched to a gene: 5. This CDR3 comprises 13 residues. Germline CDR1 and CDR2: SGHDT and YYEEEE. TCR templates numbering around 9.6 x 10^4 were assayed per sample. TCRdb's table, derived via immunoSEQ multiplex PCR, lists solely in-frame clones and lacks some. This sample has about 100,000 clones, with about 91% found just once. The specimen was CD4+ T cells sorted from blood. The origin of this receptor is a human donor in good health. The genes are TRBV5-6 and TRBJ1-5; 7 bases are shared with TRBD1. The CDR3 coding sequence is TGTGCCAGCAGCAGACAGGGATGGCAGCCCCAGCATTTT. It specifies CASSRQGWQPQHF.